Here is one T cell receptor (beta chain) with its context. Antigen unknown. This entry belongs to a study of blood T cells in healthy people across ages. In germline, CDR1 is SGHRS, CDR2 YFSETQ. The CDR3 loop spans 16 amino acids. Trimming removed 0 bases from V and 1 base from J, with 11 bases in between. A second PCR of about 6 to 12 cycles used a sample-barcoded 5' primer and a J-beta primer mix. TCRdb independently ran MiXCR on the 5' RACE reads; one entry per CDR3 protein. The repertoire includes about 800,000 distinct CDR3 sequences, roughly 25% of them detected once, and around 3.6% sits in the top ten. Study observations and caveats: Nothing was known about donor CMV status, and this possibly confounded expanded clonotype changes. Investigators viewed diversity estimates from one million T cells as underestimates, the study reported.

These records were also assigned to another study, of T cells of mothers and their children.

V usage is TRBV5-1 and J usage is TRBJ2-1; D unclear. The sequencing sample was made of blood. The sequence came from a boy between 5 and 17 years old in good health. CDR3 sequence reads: CASSLAVMASYNEQFF. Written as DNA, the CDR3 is TGCGCCAGCAGCTTGGCGGTGATGGCTTCCTACAATGAGCAGTTCTTC.